Listed below are T cell receptor beta chains from one sample, sequenced in a study of response to subunit inactivated influenza vaccine. A single record per CDR3 protein comes from TCRdb applying MiXCR to the RT-PCR reads. Among approximately 520,000 distinct CDR3 sequences, around 25% were seen once, and the ten largest hold under 2.5%. Sequenced here: CD4+ T cells sorted from PBMCs, sampled more than 4 days after vaccination. These receptors were taken from a man aged 45 to 65 who received an inactivated influenza vaccine. CDR3s include the opening cysteine and the closing phenylalanine or tryptophan.

v_call: TRBV5-1
j_call: TRBJ2-7
cdr3_length: 14
cdr3_aa: CASSLNMAAYEQYF

v_call: TRBV4-3
j_call: TRBJ2-1
cdr3_length: 19
cdr3_aa: CASSQVWTSGRAPYNEQFF

v_call: TRBV28
j_call: TRBJ1-5
cdr3_length: 14
cdr3_aa: CASRVGSAHQPQHF

v_call: TRBV10-3
j_call: TRBJ1-4
cdr3_length: 14
cdr3_aa: CAISEDRDREKLFF

v_call: TRBV20-1
j_call: TRBJ2-1
cdr3_length: 13
cdr3_aa: CSASFRDRAFTFF

v_call: TRBV7-9
j_call: TRBJ2-1
cdr3_length: 16
cdr3_aa: CASSREGGASGNEQFF

v_call: TRBV30
j_call: TRBJ2-5
cdr3_length: 13
cdr3_aa: CAWSVQGAHTQYF

v_call: TRBV5-1
j_call: TRBJ2-5
cdr3_length: 14
cdr3_aa: CASSLGRGQETQYF

v_call: TRBV5-1
j_call: TRBJ2-5
cdr3_length: 16
cdr3_aa: CASRRTRFPIQETQYF

v_call: TRBV12-3/TRBV12-4
j_call: TRBJ2-7
cdr3_length: 15
cdr3_aa: CASRDASGGAYEQYF

v_call: TRBV29-1
j_call: TRBJ1-2
cdr3_length: 14
cdr3_aa: CSVGRGTGVYGYTF

v_call: TRBV5-1
j_call: TRBJ2-1
cdr3_length: 16
cdr3_aa: CASSLAARNLYNEQFF

v_call: TRBV20-1
j_call: TRBJ2-4
cdr3_length: 15
cdr3_aa: CSAAGTGGGWNIQYF

v_call: TRBV20-1
j_call: TRBJ2-5
cdr3_length: 13
cdr3_aa: CSASQYHQETQYF

v_call: TRBV20-1
j_call: TRBJ1-2
cdr3_length: 13
cdr3_aa: CSAEDRDGYGYTF

v_call: TRBV6-2/TRBV6-3
j_call: TRBJ2-1
cdr3_length: 12
cdr3_aa: CGSGISYNEQFF

v_call: TRBV7-9
j_call: TRBJ1-4
cdr3_length: 13
cdr3_aa: CASGTLPHEKLFF

v_call: TRBV18
j_call: TRBJ2-7
cdr3_length: 17
cdr3_aa: CASSGTSGGAAYYEQYF

v_call: TRBV7-2
j_call: TRBJ2-5
cdr3_length: 13
cdr3_aa: CASSSGTHQTQYF

v_call: TRBV5-6
j_call: TRBJ1-1
cdr3_length: 14
cdr3_aa: CASSLGQYVPEAFF

v_call: TRBV20-1
j_call: TRBJ2-1
cdr3_length: 15
cdr3_aa: CSARVREGTYNEQFF

v_call: TRBV12-3/TRBV12-4
j_call: TRBJ2-3
cdr3_length: 15
cdr3_aa: CASSPLRGRTDTQYF

v_call: TRBV5-6
j_call: TRBJ2-1
cdr3_length: 13
cdr3_aa: CASSPRLDNEQFF

v_call: TRBV12-3/TRBV12-4
j_call: TRBJ1-2
cdr3_length: 13
cdr3_aa: CASSLNTGFGYTF

v_call: TRBV20-1
j_call: TRBJ2-2
cdr3_length: 15
cdr3_aa: CSAESGGGNTGELFF

v_call: TRBV7-2
j_call: TRBJ2-1
cdr3_length: 16
cdr3_aa: CASSGGTGLRLDEQFF

v_call: TRBV10-3
j_call: TRBJ2-3
cdr3_length: 13
cdr3_aa: CAISEGGLDTQYF

v_call: TRBV15
j_call: TRBJ2-5
cdr3_length: 15
cdr3_aa: CATSREGGLQETQYF

v_call: TRBV29-1
j_call: TRBJ1-1
cdr3_length: 14
cdr3_aa: CSAQGAQGGLEAFF

v_call: TRBV4-1
j_call: TRBJ1-6
cdr3_length: 15
cdr3_aa: CASSQGSQGSTPLHF

v_call: TRBV6-5
j_call: TRBJ2-1
cdr3_length: 15
cdr3_aa: CASSSGGLGYNEQFF

v_call: TRBV29-1
j_call: TRBJ2-3
cdr3_length: 14
cdr3_aa: CSVERQGAPDTQYF

v_call: TRBV7-2
j_call: TRBJ2-3
cdr3_length: 16
cdr3_aa: CASSFTSGSTGDTQYF

v_call: TRBV12-3/TRBV12-4
j_call: TRBJ1-6
cdr3_length: 16
cdr3_aa: CASSLGTGSKGSPLHF

v_call: TRBV2
j_call: TRBJ2-4
cdr3_length: 16
cdr3_aa: CASEKEQLQTKNIQYF

v_call: TRBV29-1
j_call: TRBJ1-2
cdr3_length: 13
cdr3_aa: CSSPGTGGGGYTF

v_call: TRBV4-1
j_call: TRBJ1-5
cdr3_length: 13
cdr3_aa: CASSRVEDQPQHF

v_call: TRBV2
j_call: TRBJ2-7
cdr3_length: 14
cdr3_aa: CASRFKETTYEQYF

v_call: TRBV5-1
j_call: TRBJ2-7
cdr3_length: 14
cdr3_aa: CASSGTSVPYEQYF

v_call: TRBV5-1
j_call: TRBJ2-6
cdr3_length: 16
cdr3_aa: CASSLLDSSGANVLTF

v_call: TRBV28
j_call: TRBJ2-7
cdr3_length: 14
cdr3_aa: CASSSPSGSYEQYF

v_call: TRBV3-1
j_call: TRBJ2-7
cdr3_length: 16
cdr3_aa: CASSQSGRESGYEQYF

v_call: TRBV7-3
j_call: TRBJ2-7
cdr3_length: 13
cdr3_aa: CASSFSRESEQYF

v_call: TRBV2
j_call: TRBJ1-6
cdr3_length: 15
cdr3_aa: CASSVGGSYNSPLHF

v_call: TRBV20-1
j_call: TRBJ1-5
cdr3_length: 14
cdr3_aa: CSARPGLSNQPQHF

v_call: TRBV6-2/TRBV6-3
j_call: TRBJ2-2
cdr3_length: 15
cdr3_aa: CASSYEEHHTGELFF

v_call: TRBV12-3/TRBV12-4
j_call: TRBJ2-3
cdr3_length: 12
cdr3_aa: CASSLVGNTQYF

v_call: TRBV5-1
j_call: TRBJ2-7
cdr3_length: 20
cdr3_aa: CASSLVGTGTSGSRSYEQYF

v_call: TRBV5-1
j_call: TRBJ1-4
cdr3_length: 15
cdr3_aa: CASSLTGNINEKLFF

v_call: TRBV20-1
j_call: TRBJ2-7
cdr3_length: 13
cdr3_aa: CSATRAVSYEQYF

v_call: TRBV9
j_call: TRBJ2-1
cdr3_length: 15
cdr3_aa: CASSAAGPSYNEQFF

v_call: TRBV5-6
j_call: TRBJ2-1
cdr3_length: 17
cdr3_aa: CASSLAGLARTYNEQFF

v_call: TRBV27
j_call: TRBJ2-7
cdr3_length: 14
cdr3_aa: CASSSGIRGYEQYF

v_call: TRBV6-2/TRBV6-3
j_call: TRBJ2-5
cdr3_length: 14
cdr3_aa: CASSPIGRQETQYF